This entry describes one T cell receptor beta chain. The antigen it binds to is not known. Base quality data are lacking; no much larger clone is found one base away. Participants in the prospective study were aged about 18 to 100 years, lived in 24 United States geographic areas, and enrolled through a virtual design. Cohort assignment in the prospective study relied on participant-reported clinical history from a screening survey and a study questionnaire. Each participant in the prospective study had whole blood, serum and a nasopharyngeal or oropharyngeal swab collected by mobile phlebotomists. Additional blood draws and questionnaires over an approximately 2-month period could optionally be provided by prospective study participants. Blood samples from the prospective study were shipped frozen or at room temperature prior to DNA extraction. TCRbeta CDR3 regions were amplified from genomic DNA by means of the immunoSEQ Assay, a bias-controlled multiplex PCR. The study's own analysis went as follows. Nucleated cell counts per sample were estimated from amplification of reference gene primers within the assay. To quantify the absolute abundance of each unique TCRbeta CDR3 rearrangement, sequence reads were collapsed and filtered. For each sample, productive Simpson clonality was calculated as the square root of Simpson's diversity index over productive rearrangements. This immuneACCESS table, as held by TCRdb, lists in-frame sequences with V and J called but not all clones. Of the missing ones, under half trace to an unresolved V gene in checked studies; the others have no known cause. The DNA gave D and trimming, while V, J and clone size come from that table. This sample holds about 210,000 clones; about 84% were observed only once. 3.5% to 4.5% of the sample rests with the top ten.

These data belong to a study of blood T cell repertoires in COVID-19 (dated by TCRdb to the early 2020s). In the study overall: The collaborator samples originated in the United States, Italy and Spain and spanned the acute and convalescent phases of COVID-19. The prospective study material was composed of cDNA or gDNA derived from T cells, B-cell-depleted T cells, or PBMCs. The sample metadata nearly always contained a de-identified subject ID, COVID-19 status, age in years and sex. Samples came from the ongoing ImmuneRACE study (first 160 participants) plus 1,254 subjects from 6 global collaborators. Where available, HLA class I and class II types were obtained from metadata supplied by the sample provider rather than from assay-based typing. Subjects who had been exposed to COVID-19, were actively infected with it, or had recovered from it provided the deeply sampled blood TCRbeta repertoires that made up the dataset. The repertoires were made available in a free public database intended to serve as a resource for research on the immune response to SARS-CoV-2. Paper-wide results and their limitations: The amount of clinical and demographic metadata varied by source and participant and was provided uncurated.

Including cysteine and phenylalanine, the CDR3 has 14 amino acids. The entry retains the CDR3 DNA only, 42 bases that are in frame from base 1. From the germline V gene (reference sequence), CDR1 is SGHNT and CDR2 is YYREEE. The germline ends are 17 bases apart after V is trimmed by 5 bases and J by 6 bases. Sequenced sample: PBMCs or T cells enriched from blood (not recorded which). The origin of this receptor is a man younger than 40 with acute COVID-19. The chain joins TRBV5-4 to TRBJ1-2; no D gene can be assigned with confidence. The DNA sequence is TGTGCCAGCAGTCTTTCTTCCCCCCGGGATGGCTACACCTTC. Translated, it gives CASSLSSPRDGYTF.